One sample yielded the 30 T cell receptor beta chains listed below, sequenced in a study of CD8 T cells in Susac syndrome. Random hexamers were used to reverse transcribe roughly 0.45 to 1 ug of RNA. TCRdb ran MiXCR on the immunoSEQ multiplex PCR reads and lists one entry per CDR3 protein. This table has roughly 130,000 distinct CDR3 sequences, 90% to 95% appearing once. The sequenced material came from CD4+ T cells from PBMCs. The receptors come from a human donor in good health.

The chain recombines TRBV7-8 with TRBJ1-1, with a tentative D call TRBD1 (6 bases). CDR1 SGHVS and CDR2 FQNEAQ come from the germline V gene. CDR3 length equals 14 residues. V gave up 2 bases and J gave up 5 bases, with 12 bases separating them. The CDR3 protein is CASSLTGARTEAFF. The CDR3 DNA reads TGTGCCAGCAGCTTAACGGGGGCTCGGACTGAAGCTTTCTTT. The variable domain in full, completed from reference TRBV7-8 and TRBJ1-1, reads GAGVSQSPRYKVAKRGQDVALRCDPISGHVSLFWYQQALGQGPEFLTYFQNEAQLDKSGLPSDRFFAERPEGSVSTLKIQRTQQEDSAVYLCASSLTGARTEAFFGQGTRLTVV.

The genes are TRBV9 and TRBJ2-7; 9 bases agree with TRBD1. The length of the CDR3 is 16 residues. V shed 5 bases and J 2 bases; nucleotides not matched to a gene: 11. Germline V gives CDR1 SGDLS, CDR2 YYNGEE. The CDR3 sequence: CASSRIGQGLPYEQYF. The CDR3 coding sequence is TGTGCCAGCAGTCGTATAGGACAGGGGCTGCCCTACGAGCAGTACTTC.

This clonotype occurred once. This rearrangement joins TRBV19 to TRBJ2-1; TRBD2 might be the D (6 bases). The CDR3 covers 11 residues. V was trimmed by 10 bases and J by 4 bases, leaving 8 bases between them. CDR1 is LNHDA, CDR2 SQIVND, per germline (reference sequence). CDR3 in DNA: TGTGCCACGGGAGCTTACAATGAGCAGTTCTTC. This encodes CATGAYNEQFF. Full variable domain (missing parts from reference TRBV19 and TRBJ2-1): DGGITQSPKYLFRKEGQNVTLSCEQNLNHDAMYWYRQDPGQGLRLIYYSQIVNDFQKGDIAEGYSVSREKKESFPLTVTSAQKNPTAFYLCATGAYNEQFFGPGTRLTVL.

This chain connects TRBV2 to TRBJ2-7; TRBD2 aligns across 9 bases. Germline lookup yields CDR1 SNHLY and CDR2 FYNNEI. V dropped 6 bases and J dropped 5; count of bases not matched to a gene: 8. This CDR3 region has 14 residues. CDR3 protein: CASSLGTSPDEQYF. The CDR3 coding sequence is TGTGCCAGCAGCCTCGGGACTAGCCCCGACGAGCAGTACTTC.

The J gene is TRBJ2-5, the V gene TRBV25-1; 14 nucleotides line up with TRBD2. V gave up 7 bases and J gave up 5 bases; unmatched junction bases: 6. This CDR3 region has 15 residues. CDR1 is MGHDK, CDR2 SYGVNS, per germline. CDR3 bases: TGTGCCAGCACATATCGACTAGCGGGAGGGGAGACCCAGTACTTC. This codes for CASTYRLAGGETQYF.

The rearrangement joins TRBV6-1 to TRBJ1-2, with 7 positions matching TRBD1. CDR3 length equals 14 residues. From germline, CDR1 is MNHNS and CDR2 SASEGT. Trimming at V came to 7 bases and at J to 5 bases, leaving 10 bases not matched to a gene. This CDR3 reads CASIPQGVAYGYTF. The CDR3 nucleotides are TGTGCCAGCATTCCGCAGGGGGTCGCGTATGGCTACACCTTC.

V usage is TRBV5-1 and J usage is TRBJ2-7; D remains ambiguous. The CDR3 sequence is 14 residues long. The germline V gene has CDR1 SGHRS and CDR2 YFSETQ. V dropped 2 bases and J dropped 3 bases, with 12 bases sitting between them. The CDR3 nucleotides read TGCGCCAGCAGCTTTCCGGGCAGAGACTACGAGCAGTACTTC. This gives the protein CASSFPGRDYEQYF.

V and J are TRBV14 and TRBJ2-7; 7 positions agree with TRBD2. The length of the CDR3 is 13 residues. CDR1 is SGHDN and CDR2 is FVKESK in the germline V gene. The V and J ends lost 4 bases and 7 bases, in that order; junction bases with no gene match: 7. The CDR3 DNA reads as TGTGCCAGCAGCCCTGGACTAGGGCGGGAGCAGTACTTC. This sequence encodes CASSPGLGREQYF.

The chain carries TRBV30 and TRBJ1-3, with D hard to call. Germline CDR1 reads GTSNPN; CDR2 reads SVGIG (reference sequence). CDR3 size: 14 residues. The V end lost 2 bases, the J end lost 2 bases, and 10 bases lay between the germline ends. The CDR3 is CAWSPDAAGNTIYF. The CDR3 bases are TGTGCCTGGAGTCCGGATGCTGCTGGAAACACCATATATTTT. Looking up the rest from reference TRBV30 and TRBJ1-3 gives the full variable domain: SQTIHQWPATLVQPVGSPLSLECTVEGTSNPNLYWYRQAAGRGLQLLFYSVGIGQISSEVPQNLSASRPQDRQFILSSKKLLLSDSGFYLCAWSPDAAGNTIYFGEGSWLTVV.

The chain combines TRBV5-1 with TRBJ1-4; TRBD1 matches 10 bases. The germline gives CDR1 SGHRS, CDR2 YFSETQ. The CDR3 consists of 17 residues. Germline trimming cut 4 bases from V and 4 bases from J; bases unmatched to any gene: 10. The CDR3 sequence: CASSVSGTGALNEKLFF. The CDR3 region has the DNA TGCGCCAGCAGCGTATCCGGGACAGGGGCCCTTAATGAAAAACTGTTTTTT. The full variable domain, its missing parts supplied by reference TRBV5-1 and TRBJ1-4, is KAGVTQTPRYLIKTRGQQVTLSCSPISGHRSVSWYQQTPGQGLQFLFEYFSETQRNKGNFPGRFSGRQFSNSRSEMNVSTLELGDSALYLCASSVSGTGALNEKLFFGSGTQLSVL.

The gene calls are TRBV2 and TRBJ1-4, with 7 bases identical to TRBD1. The CDR3 spans 15 residues. The J segment lost 0 bases and the V segment lost 6 bases, leaving 4 bases of the junction unmatched. Germline V lookup: CDR1 SNHLY, CDR2 FYNNEI. CDR3 nucleotides: TGTGCCAGCAGCCCAGACAGGGCAACTAATGAAAAACTGTTTTTT. This encodes CASSPDRATNEKLFF.

The V call is TRBV27, the J call TRBJ2-7, with no clear D. From germline, CDR1 is MNHEY and CDR2 SMNVEV (reference sequence). This CDR3 spans 14 amino acids. Trimming shortened V by 5 bases and J by 1 base, and 12 bases separated the two germline ends. The CDR3 bases are TGTGCCAGCAGTCCTCGGCAGTTTTCCTACGAGCAGTACTTC. Its translation: CASSPRQFSYEQYF.

This sequence joins TRBV29-1 and TRBJ1-1, with D perhaps TRBD1 (6 bases). The germline V gene encodes CDR1 SQVTM and CDR2 ANQGSEA. This CDR3 region has 13 residues. V was pared by 7 bases and J by 5 bases, with 17 bases between. The CDR3 region is CSAIKGGRTEAFF. DNA of the CDR3: TGCAGCGCCATCAAGGGGGGGCGGACTGAAGCTTTCTTT.

J is TRBJ1-5 and V is TRBV5-1, with 8 bases fitting TRBD1. Germline CDR1 SGHRS, CDR2 YFSETQ. The junction had 5 bases not matched to a gene; V was cut back by 3 bases and J by 3 bases. This CDR3 has 15 amino acids. For the CDR3, the DNA is TGCGCCAGCAGCTCCGCAGGGGGCCTCAATCAGCCCCAGCATTTT. This translates into CASSSAGGLNQPQHF.

The J gene is TRBJ1-6, the V gene TRBV27; tentatively, D is TRBD1 (5 bases). CDR1 and CDR2 from the germline V gene are MNHEY and SMNVEV (reference sequence). V was clipped by 5 bases and J by 9 bases, with 8 bases between them. This CDR3 spans 12 amino acids. The CDR3 protein is CASSRGTSPLHF. CDR3 nucleotide sequence: TGTGCCAGCAGTAGGGGAACTTCACCCCTCCACTTT.

The chain links TRBV28 to TRBJ2-1; 7 bases are shared with TRBD2. CDR3 length: 16 amino acids. V was clipped by 2 bases and J by 4 bases; unmatched bases: 8. CDR1 MDHEN and CDR2 SYDVKM come from the germline V gene. Here the CDR3 reads CASSLAGSGPYNEQFF. The CDR3 DNA is TGTGCCAGCAGTTTAGCGGGTAGCGGGCCATACAATGAGCAGTTCTTC.

This clonotype has a single count. This sequence joins TRBV12-5 and TRBJ2-1, with 11 bases aligning to TRBD2. The CDR3 sequence is 17 residues long. CDR1 is LGHNT and CDR2 is FRNRAP in the germline V gene. V trimming: 6 bases; J trimming: 8 bases; junction bases outside the gene matches: 15. The CDR3 DNA reads as TGTGCTAGTGGAGGATCCGGGACTAGCGGCCGATGGGATGAGCAGTTCTTC. Protein product: CASGGSGTSGRWDEQFF.

The J gene is TRBJ2-7, the V gene TRBV6-5; no firm D call. Between the trimmed V and J ends, which lost 0 bases and 0 bases, there was a span of 6 bases. This CDR3 contains 14 residues. CDR1 and CDR2 from the germline V gene are MNHEY and SVGAGI. The CDR3 region has the DNA TGTGCCAGCAGTTACTCTATTCCCTCCTACGAGCAGTACTTC. Protein: CASSYSIPSYEQYF.

CDR3 sequence: CASSLGLAGDEQYF. For the CDR3, the DNA is TGTGCCAGCAGCTTAGGTCTAGCGGGAGACGAGCAGTACTTC. J is TRBJ2-7 and V is TRBV7-2, with 10 bases matching TRBD2. Germline lookup yields CDR1 SGHTA and CDR2 FQGNSA. The CDR3 consists of 14 residues. Germline trimming cut 1 base from V and 5 bases from J; bases unmatched to any gene: 2.

This chain links TRBV3-1 with TRBJ1-1; D is perhaps TRBD1 (6 bases). The V gene lost 11 bases and the J gene lost 5 bases, with 18 bases spanning the gap. The CDR3 spans 13 residues. Germline loops: CDR1 LGHDT, CDR2 YNNKEL (reference sequence). The CDR3, as DNA: TGTGCCTCCGCCCGGGGGCTGGGGACTGAAGCTTTCTTT. It codes for CASARGLGTEAFF.

The rearrangement uses TRBV18 and TRBJ2-5, with D unclear. Between the trimmed V and J ends, which lost 3 bases and 5 bases, there was a span of 16 bases. This CDR3 region has 15 residues. The germline CDR1 and CDR2 sequences are KGHSH and LQKENI. The CDR3 DNA reads TGTGCCAGCTCACCGAGACACACGTCGGAGGAGACCCAGTACTTC. It specifies CASSPRHTSEETQYF.

CDR3 nucleotide sequence: TGCGCCAGCAGCTTGCAGGACTCAGGAGGGGATGAGCAGTTCTTC. Encoded protein: CASSLQDSGGDEQFF. J is TRBJ2-1 and V is TRBV5-1; a possible D gene is TRBD2 (6 bases). Germline assignment: CDR1 SGHRS and CDR2 YFSETQ. V shed 1 base and J shed 8 bases, with 16 bases lying between them. This CDR3 contains 15 residues. Combining the CDR3 with reference TRBV5-1 and TRBJ2-1 gives the whole variable domain KAGVTQTPRYLIKTRGQQVTLSCSPISGHRSVSWYQQTPGQGLQFLFEYFSETQRNKGNFPGRFSGRQFSNSRSEMNVSTLELGDSALYLCASSLQDSGGDEQFFGPGTRLTVL.

The gene calls are TRBV24-1 and TRBJ2-5; D gene unclear. The length of the CDR3 is 12 residues. In germline, CDR1 is KGHDR, CDR2 SFDVKD. V lost 7 bases and J 1 base, leaving 6 bases between the germline ends. The CDR3 DNA follows: TGTGCCACCAGCGGCTCCCAAGAGACCCAGTACTTC. Translated: CATSGSQETQYF.

CDR3 coding DNA: TGCAGCGTTGAACGAGGGCAGCGGGGTTACAATGAGCAGTTCTTC. Translating gives CSVERGQRGYNEQFF. The rearrangement uses TRBV29-1 and TRBJ2-1, with 7 bases identical to TRBD2. The CDR3 totals 15 residues. The V and J ends lost 2 bases and 4 bases, in that order; junction bases with no gene match: 8. Germline loops: CDR1 SQVTM, CDR2 ANQGSEA.

The chain joins TRBV7-2 to TRBJ1-3, with D unresolved. V lost 4 bases to trimming and J lost 0 bases, with 13 bases between them. CDR3 length: 16 amino acids. Germline-derived CDR1 and CDR2 are SGHTA and FQGNSA. Here the CDR3 DNA reads TGTGCCAGCAGCTCCGCCGGGCCGCGCTCTGGAAACACCATATATTTT. Its protein product is CASSSAGPRSGNTIYF.

This rearrangement joins TRBV7-2 to TRBJ2-5; D may be TRBD1 (8 bases). Trimming pared 4 bases from V and 2 bases from J, leaving 26 bases between. CDR1 is SGHTA and CDR2 is FQGNSA in the germline V gene. The CDR3 extends over 19 amino acids. The CDR3 loop is CASSSDREPGLVRQETQYF. CDR3 DNA sequence: TGTGCCAGCAGCTCGGACAGGGAGCCCGGACTAGTTAGGCAAGAGACCCAGTACTTC.

The chain recombines TRBV5-1 with TRBJ2-2, with TRBD1 as a possible D gene (5 bases). The CDR3 is 15 residues long. Looked up from germline, CDR1 is SGHRS and CDR2 is YFSETQ. Trimming took off 6 bases at V and 5 bases at J, with 17 bases between the two ends. DNA of the CDR3: TGCGCCAGCAATCCTGGAGCAGGGTCGACCGGGGAGCTGTTTTTT. Translating it yields CASNPGAGSTGELFF.

For this clonotype: The junction departs from the called germline gene at one end, perhaps through a read error. V and J are TRBV30 and TRBJ2-1; the D call may be TRBD1 or TRBD2 (5 bases each). Looked up from germline, CDR1 is GTSNPN and CDR2 is SVGIG (reference sequence). The CDR3 sequence is 12 residues long. The CDR3 protein is CAWSSVLGERFF. DNA of the CDR3: TGTGCCTGGAGCTCCGTTCTGGGGGAGCGGTTCTTC. Together with reference TRBV30 and TRBJ2-1, the CDR3 gives the full variable domain: SQTIHQWPATLVQPVGSPLSLECTVEGTSNPNLYWYRQAAGRGLQLLFYSVGIGQISSEVPQNLSASRPQDRQFILSSKKLLLSDSGFYLCAWSSVLGERFFGPGTRLTVL.

The V call is TRBV7-2, the J call TRBJ2-7; D might be TRBD1 or TRBD2, each matching 5 bases. Germline V gives CDR1 SGHTA, CDR2 FQGNSA. The CDR3 sequence is 14 residues long. V lost 5 bases, J lost 2 bases, and 13 bases lay in between. As DNA, the CDR3 is TGTGCCAGCAGCCCCCGGGACGGCACCTACGAGCAGTACTTC. Translation: CASSPRDGTYEQYF.

V gene TRBV16 combines with J gene TRBJ1-2; TRBD1 aligns across 8 bases. CDR1 and CDR2 from the germline V gene are KGHSY and FQNENV. The CDR3 is 15 amino acids. Trimming took 6 bases from V and 1 from J; bases not matched to a gene: 7. The CDR3 sequence is CASRQGQGGNYGYTF. Here the CDR3 DNA reads TGTGCCAGCAGACAAGGACAGGGTGGTAACTATGGCTACACCTTC.